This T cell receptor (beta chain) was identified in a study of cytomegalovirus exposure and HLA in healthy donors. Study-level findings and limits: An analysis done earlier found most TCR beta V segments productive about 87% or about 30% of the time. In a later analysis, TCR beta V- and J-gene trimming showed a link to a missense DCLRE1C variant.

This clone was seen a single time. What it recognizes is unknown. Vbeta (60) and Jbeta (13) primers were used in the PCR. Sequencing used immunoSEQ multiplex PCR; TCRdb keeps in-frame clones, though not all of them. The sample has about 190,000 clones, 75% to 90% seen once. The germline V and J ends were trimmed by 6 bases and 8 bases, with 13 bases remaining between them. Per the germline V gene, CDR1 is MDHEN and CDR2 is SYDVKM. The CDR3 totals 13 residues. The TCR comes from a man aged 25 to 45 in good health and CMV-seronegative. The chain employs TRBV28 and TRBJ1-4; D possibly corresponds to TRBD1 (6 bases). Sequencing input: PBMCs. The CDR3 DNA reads TGTGCCAGCAGGTACAGGGTTGGGGAAAAACTGTTTTTT. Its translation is CASRYRVGEKLFF.